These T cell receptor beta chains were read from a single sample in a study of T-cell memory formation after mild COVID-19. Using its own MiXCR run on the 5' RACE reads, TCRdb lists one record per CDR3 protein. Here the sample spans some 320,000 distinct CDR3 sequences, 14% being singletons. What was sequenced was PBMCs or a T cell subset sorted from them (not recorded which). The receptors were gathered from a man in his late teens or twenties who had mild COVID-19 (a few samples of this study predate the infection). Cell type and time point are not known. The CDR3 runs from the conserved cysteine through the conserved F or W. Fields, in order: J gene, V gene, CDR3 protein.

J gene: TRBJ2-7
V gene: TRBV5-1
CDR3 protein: CASSRDGSSYEQYF

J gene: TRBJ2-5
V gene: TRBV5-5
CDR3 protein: CASDGDRAAETQYF

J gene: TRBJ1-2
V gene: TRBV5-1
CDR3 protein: CASSPTLRQGANYGYTF

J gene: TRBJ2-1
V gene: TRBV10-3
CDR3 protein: CAISEGQVEQFF

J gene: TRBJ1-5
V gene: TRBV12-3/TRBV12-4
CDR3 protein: CASSLSMDQPQHF

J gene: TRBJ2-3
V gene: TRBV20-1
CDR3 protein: CSSQSGGDTQYF

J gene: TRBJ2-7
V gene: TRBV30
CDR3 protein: CAWGTGNYEQYF

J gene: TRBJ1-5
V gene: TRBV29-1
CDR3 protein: CSSGTGVGQPQHF

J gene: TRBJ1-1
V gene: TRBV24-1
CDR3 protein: CATMGQGNTEAFF

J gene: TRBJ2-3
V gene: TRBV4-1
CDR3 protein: CASSPGSPSTDTQYF

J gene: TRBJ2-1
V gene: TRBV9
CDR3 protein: CASSVAWAVAGADEQFF

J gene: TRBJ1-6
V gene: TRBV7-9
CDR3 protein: CASSPRDSSNSPLHF

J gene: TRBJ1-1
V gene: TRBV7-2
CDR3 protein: CASSFSRGLRNTEAFF

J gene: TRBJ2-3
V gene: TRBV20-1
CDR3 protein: CSAGDRGTDTQYF

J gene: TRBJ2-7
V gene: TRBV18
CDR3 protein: CASLDQESSSYEQYF

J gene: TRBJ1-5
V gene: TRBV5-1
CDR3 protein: CASSLAVGGSPQHF

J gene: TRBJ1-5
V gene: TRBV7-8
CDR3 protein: CASSLAAGRNQPQHF

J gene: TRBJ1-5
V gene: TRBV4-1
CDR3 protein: CASSQEPGQPQHF

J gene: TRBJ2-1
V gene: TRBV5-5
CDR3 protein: CASSHSLNEQFF

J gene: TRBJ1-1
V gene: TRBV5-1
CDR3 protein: CASSKQGGDTEAFF

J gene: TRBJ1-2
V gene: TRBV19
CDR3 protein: CASRAPGQNYGYTF

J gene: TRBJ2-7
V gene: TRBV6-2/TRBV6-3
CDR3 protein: CASSVPRGTYEQYF

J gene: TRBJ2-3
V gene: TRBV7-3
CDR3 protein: CASSMTGSPDTQYF

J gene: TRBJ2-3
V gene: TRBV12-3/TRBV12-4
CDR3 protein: CASRQIEDTQYF

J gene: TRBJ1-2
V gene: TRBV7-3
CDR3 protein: CASRLYRGGYRYTF

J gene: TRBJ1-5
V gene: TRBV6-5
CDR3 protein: CASSYLIDQPQHF

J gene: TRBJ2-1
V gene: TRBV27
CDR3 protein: CASSPILAGGHNEQFF

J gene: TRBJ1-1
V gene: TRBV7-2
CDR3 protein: CASSPLWRQVNTEAFF

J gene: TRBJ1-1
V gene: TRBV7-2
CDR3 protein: CASSRTGAVNTEAFF

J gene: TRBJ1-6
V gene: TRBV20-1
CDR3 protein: CSAFTGTGNSPLHF

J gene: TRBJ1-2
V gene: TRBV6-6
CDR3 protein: CASSYLGTNYGYTF

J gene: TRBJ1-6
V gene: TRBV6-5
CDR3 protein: CASSYSGGRSSPLHF

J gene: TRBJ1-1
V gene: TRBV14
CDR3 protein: CASSPSGLEAFF

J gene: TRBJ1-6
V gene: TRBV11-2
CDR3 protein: CASSQGQGLSPLHF

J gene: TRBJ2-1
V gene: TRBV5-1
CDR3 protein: CASSGQGYNEQFF

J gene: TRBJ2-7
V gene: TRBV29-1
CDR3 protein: CSVGRIPYEQYF

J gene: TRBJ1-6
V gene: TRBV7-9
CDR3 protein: CASSLEVSALHF

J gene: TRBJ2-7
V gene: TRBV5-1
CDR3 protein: CASSLGDGAYEQYF

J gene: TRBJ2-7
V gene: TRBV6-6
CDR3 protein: CASALWGYEQYF

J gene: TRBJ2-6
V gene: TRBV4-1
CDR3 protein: CASSQWGPSGLTGPFLSGANVLTF

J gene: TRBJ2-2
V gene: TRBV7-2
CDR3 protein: CASSFTGTVRTGELFF